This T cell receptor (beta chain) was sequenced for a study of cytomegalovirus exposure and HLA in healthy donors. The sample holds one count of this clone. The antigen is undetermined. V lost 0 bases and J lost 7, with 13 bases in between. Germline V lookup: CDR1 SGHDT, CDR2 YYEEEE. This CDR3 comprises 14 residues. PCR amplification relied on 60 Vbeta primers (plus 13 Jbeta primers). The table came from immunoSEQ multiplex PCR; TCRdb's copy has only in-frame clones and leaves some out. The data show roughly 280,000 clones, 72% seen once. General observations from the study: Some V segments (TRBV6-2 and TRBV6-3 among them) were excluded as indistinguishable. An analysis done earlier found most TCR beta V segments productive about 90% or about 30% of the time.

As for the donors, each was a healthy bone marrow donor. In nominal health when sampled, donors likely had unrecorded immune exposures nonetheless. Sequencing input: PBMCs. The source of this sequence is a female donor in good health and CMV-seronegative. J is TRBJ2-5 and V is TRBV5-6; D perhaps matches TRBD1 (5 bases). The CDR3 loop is CASSLEAGKWTQYF. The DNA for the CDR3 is TGTGCCAGCAGCTTGGAGGCAGGGAAATGGACCCAGTACTTC.